Listed below are T cell receptor beta chains from one sample, sequenced in a study of graft-versus-host responses after intestinal transplantation. Clones were sequenced by immunoSEQ multiplex PCR, and TCRdb holds only the in-frame ones, with some missing. The repertoire consists of around 25,000 clones, with approximately 82% occurring once and the leading ten covering around 1.1%. The sample here was PBMCs, taken 28 days after intestinal transplant. These receptors were taken from a human patient who received an intestinal transplant, so some T cells may come from the graft donor. CDR3s include the opening cysteine and the closing phenylalanine or tryptophan. The order of the fields is J gene, D gene, V gene, clone size, CDR3 protein, CDR3 DNA. A D gene is named only where the DNA matches it firmly. Rows may omit the clone size; those that give it use once, few, many or a size class.

J gene: TRBJ2-1; D gene: TRBD1; V gene: TRBV7-9; clone size: few; CDR3 protein: CASSLTGDLHKDEQFF; CDR3 DNA: TGTGCCAGCAGCCTAACAGGGGACCTGCACAAGGATGAGCAGTTCTTC
J gene: TRBJ2-3; D gene: TRBD2; V gene: TRBV7-7; clone size: .; CDR3 protein: CASSWTSADTQYF; CDR3 DNA: TGTGCTAGCAGCTGGACTAGCGCAGATACGCAGTATTTT
J gene: TRBJ1-5; D gene: .; V gene: TRBV5-6; clone size: .; CDR3 protein: CASSLEPRSAPQHF; CDR3 DNA: TGTGCCAGCAGCTTGGAGCCCCGGTCAGCGCCCCAGCATTTT
J gene: TRBJ2-1; D gene: .; V gene: TRBV6-1; clone size: .; CDR3 protein: CASRTIWNEQFF; CDR3 DNA: TGTGCCAGCAGGACAATCTGGAATGAGCAGTTCTTC
J gene: TRBJ1-1; D gene: .; V gene: TRBV30; clone size: .; CDR3 protein: CAWGIQNTEAFF; CDR3 DNA: TGTGCCTGGGGGATCCAGAACACTGAAGCTTTCTTT
J gene: TRBJ2-1; D gene: .; V gene: TRBV7-8; clone size: .; CDR3 protein: CASSFRTAPERVTYNEQFF; CDR3 DNA: TGTGCCAGCAGCTTTAGGACAGCGCCGGAGCGGGTAACCTACAATGAGCAGTTCTTC
J gene: TRBJ1-3; D gene: .; V gene: TRBV7-2; clone size: .; CDR3 protein: CASSVGTASSGNTIYF; CDR3 DNA: TGTGCCAGCAGCGTGGGGACGGCGAGCTCTGGAAACACCATATATTTT
J gene: TRBJ1-5; D gene: .; V gene: TRBV7-9; clone size: .; CDR3 protein: CASSSQNQPQHF; CDR3 DNA: TGTGCCAGCAGCTCCCAAAATCAGCCCCAGCATTTT
J gene: TRBJ1-3; D gene: .; V gene: TRBV9; clone size: .; CDR3 protein: CASSVEQDSSGNTIYF; CDR3 DNA: TGTGCCAGCAGCGTAGAACAGGACAGCTCCGGAAACACCATATATTTT
J gene: TRBJ2-2; D gene: .; V gene: TRBV10-3; clone size: .; CDR3 protein: CAISEARAPGELFF; CDR3 DNA: TGTGCCATCAGTGAGGCCAGGGCCCCCGGGGAGCTGTTTTTT
J gene: TRBJ1-2; D gene: .; V gene: TRBV25-1; clone size: .; CDR3 protein: CASIKTDYGYTF; CDR3 DNA: TGTGCCAGCATTAAGACAGACTATGGCTACACCTTC
J gene: TRBJ2-2; D gene: TRBD2; V gene: TRBV29-1; clone size: .; CDR3 protein: CSVSGLAGGPTGELFF; CDR3 DNA: TGCAGCGTTTCCGGACTAGCGGGAGGGCCTACCGGGGAGCTGTTTTTT
J gene: TRBJ1-6; D gene: TRBD1; V gene: TRBV27; clone size: few; CDR3 protein: CASSLWDRGSPLHF; CDR3 DNA: TGTGCCAGCAGTTTATGGGACAGGGGTTCACCCCTCCACTTT
J gene: TRBJ2-1; D gene: .; V gene: TRBV7-6; clone size: .; CDR3 protein: CASSLSGQPGSAYNEQFF; CDR3 DNA: TGTGCCAGCAGCTTAAGCGGCCAACCGGGTTCGGCCTACAATGAGCAGTTCTTC
J gene: TRBJ2-7; D gene: .; V gene: TRBV19; clone size: .; CDR3 protein: CASSISPAYEQYF; CDR3 DNA: TGTGCCAGTAGTATCTCCCCCGCCTACGAGCAGTACTTC
J gene: TRBJ2-1; D gene: TRBD2; V gene: TRBV10-3; clone size: once; CDR3 protein: CAIRGLDSEQFF; CDR3 DNA: TGTGCCATCAGGGGACTAGATAGTGAGCAGTTCTTC
J gene: TRBJ1-5; D gene: .; V gene: TRBV27; clone size: .; CDR3 protein: CASSLSLEGQLQHF; CDR3 DNA: TGTGCCAGCAGTTTATCGTTGGAGGGCCAGCTCCAGCATTTT
J gene: TRBJ2-6; D gene: TRBD1; V gene: TRBV5-1; clone size: .; CDR3 protein: CASSPRGSLNSWANVLTF; CDR3 DNA: TGCGCCAGCAGCCCCAGGGGGAGCCTCAACTCCTGGGCCAACGTCCTGACTTTC
J gene: TRBJ2-7; D gene: TRBD2; V gene: TRBV4-1; clone size: once; CDR3 protein: CASSQELAAYEQYF; CDR3 DNA: TGCGCCAGCAGCCAAGAACTAGCGGCCTACGAGCAGTACTTC
J gene: TRBJ2-3; D gene: .; V gene: TRBV5-1; clone size: few; CDR3 protein: CASSALPKDTQYF; CDR3 DNA: TGCGCCAGCAGCGCGCTTCCAAAAGATACGCAGTATTTT
J gene: TRBJ2-7; D gene: TRBD1; V gene: TRBV27; clone size: .; CDR3 protein: CASSLAETGTYEQYF; CDR3 DNA: TGTGCCAGCAGTCTAGCCGAGACAGGGACCTACGAGCAGTACTTC
J gene: TRBJ1-1; D gene: TRBD1; V gene: TRBV5-7; clone size: .; CDR3 protein: CASSLGRRRGEGTEAFF; CDR3 DNA: TGTGCCAGCAGCTTGGGCAGACGCAGGGGGGAGGGAACTGAAGCTTTCTTT
J gene: TRBJ2-7; D gene: TRBD2; V gene: TRBV19; clone size: .; CDR3 protein: CASSIDAGLMIYEQYF; CDR3 DNA: TGTGCCAGTAGTATAGATGCGGGACTAATGATCTACGAGCAGTACTTC
J gene: TRBJ1-5; D gene: .; V gene: TRBV7-2; clone size: once; CDR3 protein: CASSLQGNQPQHF; CDR3 DNA: TGTGCCAGCAGCTTACAGGGCAATCAGCCCCAGCATTTT
J gene: TRBJ2-7; D gene: .; V gene: TRBV11-2; clone size: .; CDR3 protein: CASSLEGNYEQYF; CDR3 DNA: TGTGCCAGCAGCTTAGAAGGGAACTACGAGCAGTACTTC
J gene: TRBJ1-4; D gene: .; V gene: TRBV5-1; clone size: .; CDR3 protein: CASSLKGSFNEKLFF; CDR3 DNA: TGCGCCAGCAGCTTAAAGGGGTCATTTAATGAAAAACTGTTTTTT
J gene: TRBJ1-1; D gene: .; V gene: TRBV6-5; clone size: few; CDR3 protein: CASSYSIQGPNTEAFF; CDR3 DNA: TGTGCCAGCAGTTACTCAATTCAGGGCCCGAACACTGAAGCTTTCTTT
J gene: TRBJ2-2; D gene: .; V gene: TRBV7-8; clone size: .; CDR3 protein: CASSGHTGELFF; CDR3 DNA: TGTGCCAGCAGCGGTCATACCGGGGAGCTGTTTTTT
J gene: TRBJ1-1; D gene: .; V gene: TRBV30; clone size: .; CDR3 protein: CAWSVTENTEAFF; CDR3 DNA: TGTGCCTGGAGTGTAACTGAGAACACTGAAGCTTTCTTT
J gene: TRBJ2-7; D gene: .; V gene: TRBV10-1; clone size: .; CDR3 protein: CASSESASSYEQYF; CDR3 DNA: TGCGCCAGCAGTGAGAGTGCCTCCTCCTACGAGCAGTACTTC
J gene: TRBJ1-1; D gene: TRBD1; V gene: TRBV7-9; clone size: .; CDR3 protein: CASSPGAGGTEAFF; CDR3 DNA: TGTGCCAGCAGCCCCGGAGCAGGGGGCACTGAAGCTTTCTTT
J gene: TRBJ2-2; D gene: .; V gene: TRBV15; clone size: .; CDR3 protein: CATTRTRPGGELFF; CDR3 DNA: TGTGCCACAACTCGGACTCGTCCGGGGGGGGAGCTGTTTTTT
J gene: TRBJ2-5; D gene: TRBD1; V gene: TRBV5-1; clone size: .; CDR3 protein: CASIATGLQETQYF; CDR3 DNA: TGCGCCAGCATCGCGACAGGGCTCCAAGAGACCCAGTACTTC
J gene: TRBJ1-2; D gene: .; V gene: TRBV19; clone size: .; CDR3 protein: CASSTRTQEGYTF; CDR3 DNA: TGTGCCAGTAGTACCCGCACGCAAGAGGGCTACACCTTC
J gene: TRBJ2-2; D gene: .; V gene: TRBV12-5; clone size: .; CDR3 protein: CASGLVRYPGELFF; CDR3 DNA: TGTGCTAGTGGTTTGGTCAGGTACCCCGGGGAGCTGTTTTTT
J gene: TRBJ2-1; D gene: TRBD1; V gene: TRBV7-6; clone size: .; CDR3 protein: CASSLGTGGSDEQFF; CDR3 DNA: TGTGCCAGCAGCTTAGGGACAGGGGGCAGCGATGAGCAGTTCTTC
J gene: TRBJ2-1; D gene: TRBD2; V gene: TRBV7-8; clone size: .; CDR3 protein: CASSPIAGGYNEQFF; CDR3 DNA: TGTGCCAGCAGCCCTATAGCGGGAGGCTACAATGAGCAGTTCTTC
J gene: TRBJ2-7; D gene: .; V gene: TRBV28; clone size: .; CDR3 protein: CASSLGGLGSYEQYF; CDR3 DNA: TGTGCCAGCAGCCTAGGGGGGTTAGGTTCCTACGAGCAGTACTTC
J gene: TRBJ2-3; D gene: .; V gene: TRBV29-1; clone size: .; CDR3 protein: CSLISGSTDTQYF; CDR3 DNA: TGCAGCCTCATATCGGGGAGCACAGATACGCAGTATTTT
J gene: TRBJ1-1; D gene: TRBD1; V gene: TRBV19; clone size: .; CDR3 protein: CASRRFDRGENEAFF; CDR3 DNA: TGTGCCAGTAGAAGATTCGACAGGGGGGAAAATGAAGCTTTCTTT
J gene: TRBJ2-2; D gene: .; V gene: TRBV21-1; clone size: .; CDR3 protein: CASRLSPGTDTGELFF; CDR3 DNA: TGTGCCAGCCGACTCTCCCCCGGGACGGACACCGGGGAGCTGTTTTTT
J gene: TRBJ2-3; D gene: TRBD2; V gene: TRBV5-1; clone size: .; CDR3 protein: CASSPTSGGFTDTQYF; CDR3 DNA: TGCGCCAGCAGCCCCACTAGCGGGGGTTTCACAGATACGCAGTATTTT
J gene: TRBJ1-2; D gene: .; V gene: TRBV20-1; clone size: once; CDR3 protein: CSAQGPGGYTF; CDR3 DNA: TGCAGTGCCCAGGGACCGGGAGGCTACACCTTC
J gene: TRBJ2-7; D gene: .; V gene: TRBV5-1; clone size: .; CDR3 protein: CASSLAQGLGKPSYEQYF; CDR3 DNA: TGCGCCAGCAGCTTGGCCCAGGGGTTGGGGAAACCTTCCTACGAGCAGTACTTC
J gene: TRBJ1-4; D gene: .; V gene: TRBV7-6; clone size: .; CDR3 protein: CASSLEGISDSPYNEKLFF; CDR3 DNA: TGTGCCAGCAGCTTAGAGGGGATCTCCGACTCGCCCTACAATGAAAAACTGTTTTTT
J gene: TRBJ1-2; D gene: .; V gene: TRBV9; clone size: .; CDR3 protein: CASSPPAGRGYGYTF; CDR3 DNA: TGTGCCAGCAGCCCCCCGGCGGGCAGGGGCTATGGCTACACCTTC
J gene: TRBJ2-1; D gene: .; V gene: TRBV11-2; clone size: .; CDR3 protein: CASSLDWNTFNEQFF; CDR3 DNA: TGTGCCAGCAGCTTAGATTGGAACACCTTCAATGAGCAGTTCTTC
J gene: TRBJ2-7; D gene: TRBD2; V gene: TRBV5-1; clone size: .; CDR3 protein: CASSLTRSGLAGGYEQYF; CDR3 DNA: TGCGCCAGCAGCTTGACCCGATCGGGACTAGCGGGGGGATACGAGCAGTACTTC
J gene: TRBJ1-2; D gene: .; V gene: TRBV5-1; clone size: .; CDR3 protein: CASRGALYGYTF; CDR3 DNA: TGCGCCAGCAGGGGGGCCCTATATGGCTACACCTTC